This T cell receptor (beta chain) was recorded in a study of identical twins. CDR3 length equals 15 residues. V lost 7 bases and J 0 bases, leaving 14 bases between the germline ends. TCRdb used MiXCR to reprocess the 5' RACE reads, holding one entry per CDR3 protein. This table holds some 570,000 distinct CDR3 sequences, 20% to 25% found once. This same sample was also taken into another study, of yellow fever vaccine responses in identical twins. This second report adds: Vaccine T cell responses of twins reportedly seemed partly convergent and partly personalized.

The sequence derives from a young woman in good health. J is TRBJ2-3 and V is TRBV12-3 or TRBV12-4; perhaps TRBD1 as D (6 bases). Sequencing input: CD4+ T cells sorted from blood. The CDR3: CASNHRVGSTDTQYF. Written as DNA, the CDR3 is TGTGCCAGCAATCACAGGGTCGGGAGCACAGATACGCAGTATTTT.